This T cell receptor beta chain was profiled in a study of early T cells in non-severe SARS-CoV-2 infection (dated by TCRdb to the early 2020s). In terms of the full investigation: Because TCR sequencing was done on bulk RNA from unsorted whole blood, the alpha and beta chains could not be paired. Results the study describes overall, beyond this receptor: VDJdb matching was skewed toward anti-spike CD8 responses and likely underestimated virus-specific expansions, missing private and CD4 specificities.

Library prep was done by 5' RACE. The sample was run on a NextSeq 500. The TCR library protocol attached unique molecular identifiers to individual cDNA molecules to correct for sequencing error and PCR bias. TCR alpha and beta chains were both sequenced, and the abundances of alpha and beta sequences in each sample were closely correlated with each other. The authors' analysis ran thus. Decombinator V4 was used to annotate TCR sequences for V gene, J gene and CDR3. TCRs were defined as expanded if a significant change between any two time points was detected under a Poisson model with p below 0.0001. TCR abundances were normalised to the total number of TCRs sequenced per sample and expressed as counts per million. TRAV1-2 paired with TRAJ12, TRAJ20 or TRAJ33 defined MAIT TCRs, while TRAV10 paired with TRAJ18 defined iNKT TCRs. VDJdb, accessed on 1 November 2021, was searched for TCRs annotated for CMV, EBV and SARS-CoV-2, and TCRs annotated for more than one antigen were excluded. TCRdb reanalyzed the raw reads on its own, using fastp at Q25 for trimming and MiXCR for clone calling, and kept in-frame beta chains. Rows merge per CDR3 protein into single entries with the most common DNA and genes. For this entry, the V and J calls and clone size follow TCRdb and not the study's own pipeline. Within this sample are roughly 30,000 distinct CDR3 sequences, with roughly 5.1% of them counted one time only. The ten largest account for 9.5% to 13% of the sample.

A case-control design nested within a healthcare worker cohort in London, UK, was used, with weekly nasopharyngeal swab PCR tests and blood sampling performed. Healthcare workers were enrolled in the week of the UK lockdown, from 23 to 31 March 2020, and were followed every week for up to 16 weeks. Between the V and J ends, shortened by 3 bases and 7 bases respectively, the junction contains 9 bases. For CDR1 and CDR2, the germline V gene (reference sequence) lists MNHEY and SMNVEV. The CDR3 numbers 13 residues from cysteine through phenylalanine. Only CDR3 DNA remains: 39 bases, in frame from the first base. In its sample, this clonotype was seen a few times. The clone's antigen remains unknown. No base quality values were provided; no much bigger clone lies one nucleotide off.

This TCR derives from an adult who was a healthcare worker with PCR-confirmed SARS-CoV-2 infection or an uninfected control (not recorded which). Source material: whole blood. The sequence joins TRBV27 to TRBJ1-4, with the D gene not clear enough to name. The sequenced DNA is TGTGCCAGCAGTTTCGGGAGCGGTGAAAAACTGTTTTTT. It codes for CASSFGSGEKLFF.